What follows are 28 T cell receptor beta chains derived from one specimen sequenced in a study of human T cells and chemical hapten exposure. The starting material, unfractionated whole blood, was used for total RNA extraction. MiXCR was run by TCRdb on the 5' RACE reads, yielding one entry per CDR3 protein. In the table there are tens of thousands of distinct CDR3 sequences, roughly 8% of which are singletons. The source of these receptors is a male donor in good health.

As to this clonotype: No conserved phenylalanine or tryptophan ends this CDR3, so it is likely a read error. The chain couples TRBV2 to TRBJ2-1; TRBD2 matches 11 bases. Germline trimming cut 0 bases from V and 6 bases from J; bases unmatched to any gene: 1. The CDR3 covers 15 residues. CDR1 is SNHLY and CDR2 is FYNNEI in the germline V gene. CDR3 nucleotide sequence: TGTGCCAGCAGTGAAGCTACTAGCGGGAGCAATGAGCAGTTCCTC. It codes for CASSEATSGSNEQFL.

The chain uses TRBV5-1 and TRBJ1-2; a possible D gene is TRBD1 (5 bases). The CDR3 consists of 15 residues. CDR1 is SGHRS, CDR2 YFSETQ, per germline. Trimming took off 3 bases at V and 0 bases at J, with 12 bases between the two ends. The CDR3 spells CASSWGDRPNYGYTF. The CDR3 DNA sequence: TGCGCCAGCAGCTGGGGAGACAGACCTAACTATGGCTACACCTTC.

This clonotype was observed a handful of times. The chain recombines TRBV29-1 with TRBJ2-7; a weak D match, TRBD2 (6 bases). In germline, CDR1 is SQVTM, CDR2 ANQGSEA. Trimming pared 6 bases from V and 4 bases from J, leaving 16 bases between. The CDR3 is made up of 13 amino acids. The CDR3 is CSVLPEGRYEQYF. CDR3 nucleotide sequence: TGCAGCGTCCTCCCGGAGGGTAGATACGAGCAGTACTTC.

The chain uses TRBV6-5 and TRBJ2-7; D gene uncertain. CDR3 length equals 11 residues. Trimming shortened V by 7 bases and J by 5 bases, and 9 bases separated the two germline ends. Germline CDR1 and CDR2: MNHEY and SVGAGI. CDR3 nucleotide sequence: TGTGCCAGCACGTTTGGTGACGAGCAGTACTTC. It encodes CASTFGDEQYF.

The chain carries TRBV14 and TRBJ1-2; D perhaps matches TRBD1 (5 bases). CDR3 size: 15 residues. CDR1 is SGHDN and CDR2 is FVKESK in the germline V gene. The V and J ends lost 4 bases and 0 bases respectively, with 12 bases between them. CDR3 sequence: CASSLGRIANYGYTF. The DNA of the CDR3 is TGTGCCAGCAGCCTGGGACGGATAGCTAACTATGGCTACACCTTC.

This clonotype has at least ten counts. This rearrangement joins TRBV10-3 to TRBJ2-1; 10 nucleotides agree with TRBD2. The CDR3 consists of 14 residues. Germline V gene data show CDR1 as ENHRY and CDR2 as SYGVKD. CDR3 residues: CAFSGGSPGNEQFF. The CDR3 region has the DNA TGTGCTTTTAGCGGGGGGTCGCCGGGCAATGAGCAGTTCTTC.

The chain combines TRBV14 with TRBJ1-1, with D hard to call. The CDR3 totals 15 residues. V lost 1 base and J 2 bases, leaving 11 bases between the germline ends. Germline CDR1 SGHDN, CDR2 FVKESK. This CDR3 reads CASSQASGVNTEAFF. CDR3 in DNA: TGTGCCAGCAGCCAAGCTTCCGGAGTTAACACTGAAGCTTTCTTT. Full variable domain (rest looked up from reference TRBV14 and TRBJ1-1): EAGVTQFPSHSVIEKGQTVTLRCDPISGHDNLYWYRRVMGKEIKFLLHFVKESKQDESGMPNNRFLAERTGGTYSTLKVQPAELEDSGVYFCASSQASGVNTEAFFGQGTRLTVV.

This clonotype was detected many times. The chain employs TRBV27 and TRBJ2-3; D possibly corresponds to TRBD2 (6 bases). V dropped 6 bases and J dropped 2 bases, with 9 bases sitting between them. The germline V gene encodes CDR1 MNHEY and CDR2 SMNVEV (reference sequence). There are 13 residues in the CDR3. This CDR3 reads CASRGRLTDTQYF. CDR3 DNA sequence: TGTGCCAGCAGAGGGAGGCTCACAGATACGCAGTATTTT.

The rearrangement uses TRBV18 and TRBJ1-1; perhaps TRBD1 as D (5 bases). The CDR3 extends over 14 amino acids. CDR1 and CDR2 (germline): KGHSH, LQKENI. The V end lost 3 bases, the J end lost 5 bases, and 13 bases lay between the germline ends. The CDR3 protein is CASSPEQGGTEAFF. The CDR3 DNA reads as TGTGCCAGCTCACCGGAGCAGGGAGGGACTGAAGCTTTCTTT.

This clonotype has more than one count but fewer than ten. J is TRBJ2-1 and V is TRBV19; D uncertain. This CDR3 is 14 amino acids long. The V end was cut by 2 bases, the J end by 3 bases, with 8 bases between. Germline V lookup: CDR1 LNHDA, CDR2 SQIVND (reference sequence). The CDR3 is CASSIRPDYNEQFF. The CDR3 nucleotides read TGTGCCAGTAGTATAAGGCCCGACTACAATGAGCAGTTCTTC.

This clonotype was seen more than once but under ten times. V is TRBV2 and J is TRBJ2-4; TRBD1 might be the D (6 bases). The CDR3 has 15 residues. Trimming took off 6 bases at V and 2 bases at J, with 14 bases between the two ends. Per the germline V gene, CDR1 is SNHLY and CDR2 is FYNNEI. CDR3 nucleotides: TGTGCCAGCAGCGAGGGGGAATTCCCCAAAAACATTCAGTACTTC. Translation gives CASSEGEFPKNIQYF.

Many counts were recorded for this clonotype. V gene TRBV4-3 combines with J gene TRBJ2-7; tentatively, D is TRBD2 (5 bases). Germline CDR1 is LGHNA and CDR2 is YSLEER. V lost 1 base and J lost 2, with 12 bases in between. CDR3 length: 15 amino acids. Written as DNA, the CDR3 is TGCGCCAGCAGCCAAGGACGGACTCCGGCCTACGAGCAGTACTTC. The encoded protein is CASSQGRTPAYEQYF.

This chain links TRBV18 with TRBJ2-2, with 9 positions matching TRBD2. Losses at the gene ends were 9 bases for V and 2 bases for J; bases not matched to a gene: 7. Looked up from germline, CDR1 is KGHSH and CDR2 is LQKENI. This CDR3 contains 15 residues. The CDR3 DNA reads TGTGCCAGTCAACCGGGACTAGCTAACACCGGGGAGCTGTTTTTT. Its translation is CASQPGLANTGELFF.

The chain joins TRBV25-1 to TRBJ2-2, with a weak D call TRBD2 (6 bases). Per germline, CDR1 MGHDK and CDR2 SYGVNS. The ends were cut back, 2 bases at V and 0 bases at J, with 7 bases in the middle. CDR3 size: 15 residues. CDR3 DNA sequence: TGTGCCAGCAGTGAACTAGCGTCGAACACCGGGGAGCTGTTTTTT. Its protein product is CASSELASNTGELFF. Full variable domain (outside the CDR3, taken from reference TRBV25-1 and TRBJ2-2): EADIYQTPRYLVIGTGKKITLECSQTMGHDKMYWYQQDPGMELHLIHYSYGVNSTEKGDLSSESTVSRIRTEHFPLTLESARPSHTSQYLCASSELASNTGELFFGEGSRLTVL.

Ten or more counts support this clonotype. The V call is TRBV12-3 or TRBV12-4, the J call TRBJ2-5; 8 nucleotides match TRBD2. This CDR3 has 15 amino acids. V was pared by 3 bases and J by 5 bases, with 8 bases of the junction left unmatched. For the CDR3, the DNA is TGTGCCAGCAGTTTTCCTGCCGGGGGGGATGAGACCCAGTACTTC. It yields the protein CASSFPAGGDETQYF.

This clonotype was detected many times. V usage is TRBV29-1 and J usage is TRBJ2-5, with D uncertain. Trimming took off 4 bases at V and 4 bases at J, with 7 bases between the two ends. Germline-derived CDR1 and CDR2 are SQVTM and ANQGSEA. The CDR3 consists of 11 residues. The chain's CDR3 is CSVGLPETQYF. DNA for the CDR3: TGCAGCGTTGGCTTGCCAGAGACCCAGTACTTC. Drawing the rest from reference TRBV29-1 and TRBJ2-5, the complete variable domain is SAVISQKPSRDICQRGTSLTIQCQVDSQVTMMFWYRQQPGQSLTLIATANQGSEATYESGFVIDKFPISRPNLTFSTLTVSNMSPEDSSIYLCSVGLPETQYFGPGTRLLVL.

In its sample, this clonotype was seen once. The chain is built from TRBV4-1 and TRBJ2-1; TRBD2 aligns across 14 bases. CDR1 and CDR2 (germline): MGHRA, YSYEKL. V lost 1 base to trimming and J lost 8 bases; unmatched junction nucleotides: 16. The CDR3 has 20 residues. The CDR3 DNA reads TGCGCCAGCAGCCAAGTGGGACTAGCGGGAGCTTTAACGTCGTGGGATGAGCAGTTCTTC. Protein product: CASSQVGLAGALTSWDEQFF.

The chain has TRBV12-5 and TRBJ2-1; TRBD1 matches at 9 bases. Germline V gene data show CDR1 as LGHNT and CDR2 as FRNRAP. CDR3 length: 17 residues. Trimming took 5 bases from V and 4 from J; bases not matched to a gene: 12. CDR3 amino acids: CASGAGTGFREYNEQFF. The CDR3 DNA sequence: TGTGCTAGTGGTGCCGGGACAGGGTTCCGAGAATACAATGAGCAGTTCTTC.

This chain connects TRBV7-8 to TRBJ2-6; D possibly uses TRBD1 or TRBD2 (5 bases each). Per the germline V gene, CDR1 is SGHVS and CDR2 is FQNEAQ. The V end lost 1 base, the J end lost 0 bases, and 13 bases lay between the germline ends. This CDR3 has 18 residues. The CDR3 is CASSLVGGQPSGANVLTF. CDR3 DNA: TGTGCCAGCAGCTTAGTTGGAGGACAACCCTCTGGGGCCAACGTCCTGACTTTC.

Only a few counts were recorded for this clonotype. As DNA, the CDR3 is TGTGCCAGCACCCTAGGACAGGGAGGCACTGAAGCTTTCTTT. Its protein product is CASTLGQGGTEAFF. This chain joins TRBV7-9 and TRBJ1-1, with 8 positions matching TRBD1. The CDR3 covers 14 residues. The junction had 8 bases not matched to a gene; V was cut back by 7 bases and J by 4 bases. Germline loops: CDR1 SEHNR, CDR2 FQNEAQ (reference sequence).

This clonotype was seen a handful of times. CDR3 in DNA: TGTGCCAGCAGGGGGCAGGGCACTGAAGCTTTCTTT. It translates to CASRGQGTEAFF. The chain has TRBV12-3 or TRBV12-4 and TRBJ1-1; weak D call: TRBD1 (5 bases). This CDR3 is 12 amino acids long. Deletions cut 6 bases from V and 4 bases from J, with 9 bases between.

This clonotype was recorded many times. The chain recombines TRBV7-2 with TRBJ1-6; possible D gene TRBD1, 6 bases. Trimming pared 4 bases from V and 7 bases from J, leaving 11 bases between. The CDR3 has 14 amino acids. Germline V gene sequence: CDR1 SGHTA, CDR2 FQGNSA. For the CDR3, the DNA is TGTGCCAGCAGCTCTCGAAGGGGGAATTCACCCCTCCACTTT. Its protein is CASSSRRGNSPLHF.

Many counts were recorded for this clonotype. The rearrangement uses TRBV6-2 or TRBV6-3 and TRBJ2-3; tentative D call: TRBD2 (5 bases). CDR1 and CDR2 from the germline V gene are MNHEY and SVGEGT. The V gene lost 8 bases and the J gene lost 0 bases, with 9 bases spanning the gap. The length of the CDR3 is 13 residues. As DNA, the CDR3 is TGTGCCAGCCGAGGGTCTAGCACAGATACGCAGTATTTT. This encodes CASRGSSTDTQYF.

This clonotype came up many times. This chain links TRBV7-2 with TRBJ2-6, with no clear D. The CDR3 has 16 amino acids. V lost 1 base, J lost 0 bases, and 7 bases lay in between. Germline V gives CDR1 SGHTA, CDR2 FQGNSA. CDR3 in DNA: TGTGCCAGCAGCTTAGGACGGGCCTCTGGGGCCAACGTCCTGACTTTC. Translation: CASSLGRASGANVLTF. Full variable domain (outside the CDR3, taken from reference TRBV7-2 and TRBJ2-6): GAGVSQSPSNKVTEKGKDVELRCDPISGHTALYWYRQSLGQGLEFLIYFQGNSAPDKSGLPSDRFSAERTGGSVSTLTIQRTQQEDSAVYLCASSLGRASGANVLTFGAGSRLTVL.

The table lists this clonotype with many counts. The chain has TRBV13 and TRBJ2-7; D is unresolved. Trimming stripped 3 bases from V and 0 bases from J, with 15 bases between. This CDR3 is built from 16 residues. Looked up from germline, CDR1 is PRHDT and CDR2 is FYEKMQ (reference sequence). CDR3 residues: CASSFGTAARSYEQYF. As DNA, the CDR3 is TGTGCCAGCAGCTTTGGAACAGCAGCCCGCTCCTACGAGCAGTACTTC.

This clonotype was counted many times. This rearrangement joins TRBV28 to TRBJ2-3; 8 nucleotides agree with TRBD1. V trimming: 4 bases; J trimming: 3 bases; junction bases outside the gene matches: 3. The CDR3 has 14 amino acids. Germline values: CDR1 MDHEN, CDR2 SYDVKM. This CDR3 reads CASSSGQGTDTQYF. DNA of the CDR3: TGTGCCAGCAGTTCCGGACAGGGAACAGATACGCAGTATTTT.

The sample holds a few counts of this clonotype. The CDR3 bases are TGCGCCAGCAGCCATCCAACCGGGACAGGGGGCGCCAATGAGCAGTTCTTC. Amino acids: CASSHPTGTGGANEQFF. V usage is TRBV4-3 and J usage is TRBJ2-1; 12 nucleotides align to TRBD1. The CDR3 sequence is 17 residues long. With 3 bases clipped from V and 6 bases from J, the junction kept 9 bases outside the gene matches. The germline gives CDR1 LGHNA, CDR2 YSLEER.

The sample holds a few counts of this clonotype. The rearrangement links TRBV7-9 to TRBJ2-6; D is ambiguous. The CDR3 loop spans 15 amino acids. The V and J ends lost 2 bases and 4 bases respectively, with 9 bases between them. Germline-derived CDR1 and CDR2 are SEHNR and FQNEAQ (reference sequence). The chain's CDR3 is CASSLSSSGANVLTF. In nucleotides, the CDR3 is TGTGCCAGCAGCTTAAGCAGTTCCGGGGCCAACGTCCTGACTTTC.